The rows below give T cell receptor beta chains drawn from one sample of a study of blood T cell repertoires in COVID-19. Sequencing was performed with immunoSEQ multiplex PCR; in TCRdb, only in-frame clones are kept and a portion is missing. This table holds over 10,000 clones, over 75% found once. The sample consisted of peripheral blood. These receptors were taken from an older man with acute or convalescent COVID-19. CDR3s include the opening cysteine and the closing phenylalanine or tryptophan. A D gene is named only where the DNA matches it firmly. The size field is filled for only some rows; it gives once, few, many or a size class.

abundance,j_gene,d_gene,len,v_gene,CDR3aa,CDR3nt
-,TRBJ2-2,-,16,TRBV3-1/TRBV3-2,CASSPTGHPNTGELFF,TGTGCCAGCAGCCCCACAGGACACCCAAACACCGGGGAGCTGTTTTTT
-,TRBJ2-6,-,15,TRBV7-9,CASSVSESGANVLTF,TGTGCCAGCAGCGTCAGCGAGTCTGGGGCCAACGTCCTGACTTTC
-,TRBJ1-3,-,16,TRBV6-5,CASSYSRASSGNTIYF,TGTGCCAGCAGTTACTCGCGCGCAAGCTCTGGAAACACCATATATTTT
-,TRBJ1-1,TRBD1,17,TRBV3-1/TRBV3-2,CASSQDPRTGRATEAFF,TGTGCCAGCAGCCAAGACCCGAGGACAGGGCGGGCCACTGAAGCTTTCTTT
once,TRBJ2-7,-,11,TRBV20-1,CSARTAYEQYF,TGCAGTGCAAGGACAGCCTACGAGCAGTACTTC
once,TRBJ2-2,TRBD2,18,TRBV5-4,CASSRLGLAGGLSGELFF,TGTGCCAGCAGCCGACTGGGACTAGCGGGGGGCCTGAGCGGGGAGCTGTTTTTT
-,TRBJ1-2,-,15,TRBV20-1,CSASFRDKANYGYTF,TGCAGTGCTAGTTTCCGGGACAAAGCTAACTATGGCTACACCTTC
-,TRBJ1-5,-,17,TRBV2,CASSPKTVRDYNQPQHF,TGTGCCAGCAGCCCAAAAACCGTCAGGGATTACAATCAGCCCCAGCATTTT
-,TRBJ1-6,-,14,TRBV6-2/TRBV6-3,CASSKTAYNSPLHF,TGTGCCAGCAGTAAGACAGCCTATAATTCACCCCTCCACTTT
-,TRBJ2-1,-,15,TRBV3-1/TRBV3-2,CASSQDLVRMNEQFF,TGTGCCAGCAGCCAAGATCTAGTAAGGATGAATGAGCAGTTCTTC
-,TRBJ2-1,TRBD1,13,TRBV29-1,CSVEKDRDNEQFF,TGCAGCGTTGAAAAGGACAGGGACAATGAGCAGTTCTTC
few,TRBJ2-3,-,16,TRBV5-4,CASSFGQGYGTDTQYF,TGTGCCAGCAGCTTCGGCCAGGGGTACGGCACAGATACGCAGTATTTT
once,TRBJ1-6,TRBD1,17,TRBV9,CASSATSAGTGNSPLHF,TGTGCCAGCAGCGCAACGTCGGCCGGGACAGGGAATTCACCCCTCCACTTT
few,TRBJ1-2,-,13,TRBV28,CASSYRDIYGYTF,TGTGCCAGCAGTTACCGGGATATCTATGGCTACACCTTC
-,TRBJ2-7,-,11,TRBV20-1,CSASEEGEQYF,TGCAGTGCTAGCGAAGAGGGCGAGCAGTACTTC
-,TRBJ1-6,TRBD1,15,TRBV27,CASSSPRQGYSPLHF,TGTGCCAGCAGTTCCCCTCGACAGGGGTATTCACCCCTCCACTTT
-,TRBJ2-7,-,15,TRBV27,CASRIPSGPVYEQYF,TGTGCCAGCAGGATCCCCTCAGGGCCAGTTTACGAGCAGTACTTC
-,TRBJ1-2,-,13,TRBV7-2,CASSLDSVQGYTF,TGTGCCAGCAGCTTAGATTCTGTTCAGGGCTACACCTTC
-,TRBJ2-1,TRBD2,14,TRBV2,CASMVLAGPNEQFF,TGTGCCAGCATGGTACTAGCGGGGCCGAATGAGCAGTTCTTC
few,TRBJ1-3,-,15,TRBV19,CASSMQGRGGNTIYF,TGTGCCAGTAGTATGCAGGGGAGAGGGGGAAACACCATATATTTT
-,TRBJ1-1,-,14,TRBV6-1,CASSEVNMNTEAFF,TGTGCCAGCAGTGAAGTTAACATGAACACTGAAGCTTTCTTT
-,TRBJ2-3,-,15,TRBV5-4,CASSLGTASTDTQYF,TGTGCCAGCAGCTTGGGGACAGCTAGCACAGATACGCAGTATTTT
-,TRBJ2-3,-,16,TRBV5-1,CASSPRAQTGTDTQYF,TGCGCCAGCAGCCCGCGAGCGCAAACGGGCACAGATACGCAGTATTTT
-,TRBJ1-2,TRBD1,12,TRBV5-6,CASSMDRDGYTF,TGTGCCAGCAGCATGGACAGGGATGGCTACACCTTC
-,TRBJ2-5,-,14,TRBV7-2,CASSLVRGTETQYF,TGTGCCAGCAGCTTAGTGCGGGGTACAGAGACCCAGTACTTC
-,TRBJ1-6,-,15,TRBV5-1,CASSDTGFANSPLHF,TGCGCCAGCAGCGATACAGGGTTTGCAAATTCACCCCTCCACTTT
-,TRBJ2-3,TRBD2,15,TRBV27,CASSLRTSSTDTQYF,TGTGCCAGCAGTTTAAGGACTAGCTCCACAGATACGCAGTATTTT
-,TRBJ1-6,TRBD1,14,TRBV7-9,CASSLTGGDSPLHF,TGTGCCAGCAGCCTAACAGGGGGGGATTCACCCCTCCACTTT
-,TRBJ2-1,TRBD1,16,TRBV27,CASSFRTGGSYDEQFF,TGTGCCAGCAGTTTTAGGACAGGGGGCTCCTACGATGAGCAGTTCTTC
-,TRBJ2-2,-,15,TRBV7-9,CASSLNSISGGELFF,TGTGCCAGCAGCTTAAACTCGATTTCGGGCGGGGAGCTGTTTTTT
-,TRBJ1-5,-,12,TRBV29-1,CSVAQGNQPQHF,TGCAGCGTTGCCCAGGGCAATCAGCCCCAGCATTTT
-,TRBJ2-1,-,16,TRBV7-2,CASSLSKSGPYNEQFF,TGTGCCAGCAGCCTAAGTAAATCGGGTCCCTACAATGAGCAGTTCTTC
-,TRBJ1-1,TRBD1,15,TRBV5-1,CASTPSGTVNTEAFF,TGCGCCAGCACCCCGTCCGGGACAGTGAACACTGAAGCTTTCTTT
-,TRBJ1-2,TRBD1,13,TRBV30,CAWLGQFNYGYTF,TGTGCCTGGCTGGGACAGTTTAACTATGGCTACACCTTC
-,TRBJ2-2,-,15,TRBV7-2,CASSPTSGNTGELFF,TGTGCCAGCAGTCCGACTAGTGGGAACACCGGGGAGCTGTTTTTT
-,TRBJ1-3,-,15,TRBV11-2,CASSLAQGSGNTIYF,TGTGCCAGCAGCTTAGCCCAGGGCTCTGGAAACACCATATATTTT
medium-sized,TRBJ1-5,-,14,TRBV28,CASSFSVSNQPQHF,TGTGCCAGCAGTTTTTCGGTTAGCAATCAGCCCCAGCATTTT
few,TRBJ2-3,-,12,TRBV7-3,CASSPSTDTQYF,TGTGCCAGCAGCCCTAGCACAGATACGCAGTATTTT
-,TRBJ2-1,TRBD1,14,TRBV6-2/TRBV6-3,CASSNRDRGDEQFF,TGTGCCAGCAGTAACCGGGACAGGGGTGATGAGCAGTTCTTC